A single sample gave rise to the 5 T cell receptor beta chains below, sequenced in a study of cytomegalovirus exposure and HLA in healthy donors (dated by TCRdb to 2016 to 2017). The library was obtained by the immunoSEQ multiplex PCR assay. For the multiplex PCR, a mixture combining 60 forward primers for TCR Vbeta segments and 13 reverse primers for TCR Jbeta segments was used. This immuneACCESS table, as held by TCRdb, lists in-frame sequences with V and J called but not all clones. Of the missing ones, under half trace to an unresolved V gene in checked studies; the others have no known cause. Recorded for this sample are roughly 100,000 clones; roughly four fifths of them occurred a single time. Of the sample, 1.6% falls within the top ten clones. Sequenced input: PBMCs. These receptors came from a man aged 45-60 years in good health and CMV-seronegative.

V usage is TRBV2 and J usage is TRBJ2-1; 7 bases agree with TRBD1. The CDR3 is made up of 14 amino acids. From germline, CDR1 is SNHLY and CDR2 FYNNEI. Germline trimming cut 5 bases from V and 2 bases from J; bases unmatched to any gene: 3. The CDR3 reads CASSTGDPYNEQFF. For the CDR3, the DNA is TGTGCCAGCAGTACAGGGGACCCCTACAATGAGCAGTTCTTC.

The rearrangement uses TRBV28 and TRBJ1-2, with D unresolved. The CDR3 runs to 14 residues. Trimming pared 4 bases from V and 5 bases from J, leaving 14 bases between. CDR1 MDHEN and CDR2 SYDVKM come from the germline V gene. In DNA, the CDR3 is TGTGCCAGCAGTTCACCAACCGAAGCTTATGGCTACACCTTC. Translated: CASSSPTEAYGYTF.

The J gene is TRBJ2-5, the V gene TRBV5-1, with 11 bases that match TRBD2. CDR3 length equals 16 residues. The V and J ends lost 2 bases and 0 bases, in that order; junction bases with no gene match: 3. Germline V lookup: CDR1 SGHRS, CDR2 YFSETQ. The CDR3 DNA sequence: TGCGCCAGCAGCTTTAGACTAGCGGGGAACCAAGAGACCCAGTACTTC. This gives the protein CASSFRLAGNQETQYF.

The chain carries TRBV4-1 and TRBJ2-4; D gene ambiguous. The V gene's germline CDR1 is MGHRA and CDR2 YSYEKL. Trimming took 1 base from V and 3 from J, leaving 13 bases between them. The CDR3 is 16 amino acids. DNA for the CDR3: TGCGCCAGCAGCCAAGTTGGCTTCCTAGGCAAAAACATTCAGTACTTC. This encodes CASSQVGFLGKNIQYF.

The count of this clone is one. The genes are TRBV12-5 and TRBJ1-3; unclear D gene. Germline CDR1 reads LGHNT; CDR2 reads FRNRAP. This CDR3 comprises 15 residues. The V end lost 0 bases, the J end lost 4 bases, and 10 bases lay between the germline ends. The CDR3, as DNA: TGTGCTAGTGGTTTGGTACCCCACGGGGGAAACACCATATATTTT. Residues: CASGLVPHGGNTIYF.